The next 20 T cell receptor beta chains were all read from a single sample in a study of blood T cells in healthy people across ages. A sample-barcoded 5' primer and a J-beta primer mix were used in a second PCR of roughly 7 to 12 cycles. TCRdb re-derived calls from the 5' RACE reads in MiXCR, one entry per CDR3 protein. The sample lists roughly 410,000 distinct CDR3 sequences; roughly half were seen once. Sample: blood. Receptors originate from a man in his 60s in good health.

The chain employs TRBV6-6 and TRBJ1-5; D remains unclear. V was shortened by 0 bases and J by 6 bases, with 9 bases between the two germline ends. The CDR3 has 14 residues. The germline gives CDR1 MNHNY, CDR2 SVGAGI (reference sequence). DNA for the CDR3: TGTGCCAGCAGTTACTCGACCTCGGGTCAGCCCCAGCATTTT. Translating gives CASSYSTSGQPQHF.

The V and J genes are TRBV2 and TRBJ1-2, with 8 bases matching TRBD1. This CDR3 has 15 residues. Germline CDR1 is SNHLY and CDR2 is FYNNEI. With V trimmed by 7 bases and J by 2 bases, 9 bases remained unmatched. The CDR3 spells CASTRQGRVNYGYTF. The CDR3 nucleotides read TGTGCCAGCACCCGACAGGGGCGGGTGAACTATGGCTACACCTTC.

The chain uses TRBV4-2 and TRBJ2-7, with no clear D. The V and J ends lost 0 bases and 1 base respectively, with 10 bases between them. The CDR3 spans 15 residues. In germline, CDR1 is LGHNA, CDR2 YNFKEQ. The CDR3 loop is CASSQETWESYEQYF. In DNA, the CDR3 is TGTGCCAGCAGCCAAGAAACTTGGGAATCCTACGAGCAGTACTTC.

The V and J genes are TRBV11-2 and TRBJ2-2; D gene unclear. V lost 8 bases, J lost 2 bases, and 9 bases lay in between. The V gene's germline CDR1 is SGHAT and CDR2 FQNNGV. The CDR3 has 13 amino acids. CDR3: CASGLSNTGELFF. The CDR3, as DNA: TGTGCCAGCGGGCTATCAAACACCGGGGAGCTGTTTTTT.

J is TRBJ2-3 and V is TRBV5-6; maybe TRBD1 (5 bases). Trimming took off 3 bases at V and 2 bases at J, with 16 bases between the two ends. The CDR3 totals 16 residues. Germline-derived CDR1 and CDR2 are SGHDT and YYEEEE. In DNA, the CDR3 is TGTGCCAGCAGCTCGGTAGGGGCGTCCAACACAGATACGCAGTATTTT. Its translation is CASSSVGASNTDTQYF.

The V call is TRBV6-6, the J call TRBJ2-3; a possible D gene is TRBD1 (6 bases). Germline CDR1 reads MNHNY; CDR2 reads SVGAGI (reference sequence). Trimming took off 4 bases at V and 1 base at J, with 12 bases between the two ends. There are 15 residues in the CDR3. The CDR3 spells CASSSRGGGTDTQYF. The DNA of the CDR3 is TGTGCCAGCAGTTCCAGGGGTGGGGGCACAGATACGCAGTATTTT.

V and J are TRBV20-1 and TRBJ2-1; TRBD1 might be the D (5 bases). This CDR3 comprises 11 residues. V was trimmed by 3 bases and J by 8 bases, leaving 8 bases between them. Germline V CDR1 and CDR2: DFQATT, SNEGSKA (reference sequence). CDR3 bases: TGCAGTGCTAGGGGGCAGCATGAGCAGTTCTTC. This gives the protein CSARGQHEQFF.

This clonotype has just one count. V usage is TRBV7-2 and J usage is TRBJ2-6, with TRBD1 identical over 9 bases. This CDR3 contains 18 residues. V shed 2 bases, J shed 0 bases, and the junction held 5 bases outside the gene matches. Per the germline V gene, CDR1 is SGHTA and CDR2 is FQGNSA. CDR3 sequence: CASSLTSDRGSGANVLTF. The CDR3 nucleotides read TGTGCCAGCAGCTTAACCTCGGACAGGGGCTCTGGGGCCAACGTCCTGACTTTC.

In this sample, this clonotype turned up many times. The chain combines TRBV7-2 with TRBJ1-6; tentatively, D is TRBD1 (6 bases). Trimming shortened V by 1 base and J by 12 bases, and 16 bases separated the two germline ends. CDR1 and CDR2 (germline): SGHTA, FQGNSA. The CDR3 sequence is 15 residues long. The CDR3 DNA sequence: TGTGCCAGCAGCTTAGAGGGCAGGGGCTTGTTACCCCTCCACTTT. Amino acid sequence: CASSLEGRGLLPLHF. The variable domain in full, completed from reference TRBV7-2 and TRBJ1-6, reads GAGVSQSPSNKVTEKGKDVELRCDPISGHTALYWYRQSLGQGLEFLIYFQGNSAPDKSGLPSDRFSAERTGGSVSTLTIQRTQQEDSAVYLCASSLEGRGLLPLHFGNGTRLTVT.

The V gene is TRBV7-6, the J gene TRBJ1-2; D is unresolved. V lost 1 base, J lost 6 bases, and 9 bases lay in between. CDR1 and CDR2 from the germline V gene are SGHVS and FNYEAQ. The CDR3 length is 13 residues. For the CDR3, the DNA is TGTGCCAGCAGCTTAGACCCCTCCCATGGCTACACCTTC. As protein: CASSLDPSHGYTF.

This chain uses TRBV7-9 with TRBJ2-5; D is unresolved. From germline, CDR1 is SEHNR and CDR2 FQNEAQ (reference sequence). There are 14 residues in the CDR3. The V gene lost 1 base and the J gene lost 0 bases, with 6 bases spanning the gap. The DNA of the CDR3 is TGTGCCAGCAGCTTAGTTCTAGACCAAGAGACCCAGTACTTC. Protein: CASSLVLDQETQYF.

The gene calls are TRBV2 and TRBJ2-4, with D unresolved. The J call may be incorrect, as the DNA end agrees better with TRBJ2-7. In germline, CDR1 is SNHLY, CDR2 FYNNEI. The CDR3 length is 12 residues. The CDR3 protein is CASSEVGYEQYF. The CDR3 DNA reads TGTGCCAGCAGTGAAGTGGGCTACGAGCAGTACTTC.

The chain has TRBV7-9 and TRBJ2-3, with no clear D. V was shortened by 1 base and J by 0 bases, with 8 bases between the two germline ends. This CDR3 is built from 15 residues. Germline V gives CDR1 SEHNR, CDR2 FQNEAQ (reference sequence). In DNA form, the CDR3 reads TGTGCCAGCAGCTTAGAGAGATCTAGCACAGATACGCAGTATTTT. Its translation: CASSLERSSTDTQYF.

This chain uses TRBV27 with TRBJ2-4; TRBD1 matches at 8 bases. The DNA end is a closer match to TRBJ2-7, so the J assignment may be wrong. CDR3 length equals 15 residues. CDR1 and CDR2 from the germline V gene are MNHEY and SMNVEV (reference sequence). The CDR3 DNA reads TGTGCCAGCAGTCCCGGACAGGGCCAAACCCACGAGCAGTACTTC. This translates into CASSPGQGQTHEQYF.

The chain links TRBV6-4 to TRBJ2-2, with a weak D call TRBD2 (5 bases). The V end was cut by 6 bases, the J end by 1 base, with 12 bases between. The CDR3 has 15 residues. CDR1 MRHNA and CDR2 SNTAGT come from the germline V gene. Here the CDR3 reads CASSLSSGNTGELFF. The CDR3 coding sequence is TGTGCCAGCAGCCTAAGCAGCGGGAACACCGGGGAGCTGTTTTTT.

The V and J genes are TRBV20-1 and TRBJ2-1; TRBD2 matches at 13 bases. The CDR3 is 21 residues long. Germline trimming cut 1 base from V and 4 bases from J; bases unmatched to any gene: 19. Germline-derived CDR1 and CDR2 are DFQATT and SNEGSKA (reference sequence). This CDR3 is CSARGPQTSGGLTFVYNEQFF. CDR3 in DNA: TGCAGTGCTAGAGGACCTCAGACTAGCGGGGGGCTTACTTTTGTATACAATGAGCAGTTCTTC.

This clonotype was seen a few times. DNA for the CDR3: TGTGCCAGCAGCTTAGTTAGCGCCGGGACTAGCGGGGCCCCCCAAGCAGATACGCAGTATTTT. It encodes CASSLVSAGTSGAPQADTQYF. The gene calls are TRBV7-2 and TRBJ2-3; TRBD2 agrees at 13 bases. V dropped 1 base and J dropped 4; count of bases not matched to a gene: 17. Germline V lookup: CDR1 SGHTA, CDR2 FQGNSA. The CDR3 covers 21 residues.

This chain uses TRBV5-5 with TRBJ2-1, with TRBD2 matching 11 bases. Trimming removed 4 bases from V and 3 bases from J; junction bases left unmatched: 6. This CDR3 region has 16 residues. Germline CDR1 reads SGHKS; CDR2 reads YYEKEE (reference sequence). CDR3 amino acids: CASSVTSGNFYNEQFF. CDR3 nucleotide sequence: TGTGCCAGCAGCGTGACTAGCGGGAATTTCTACAATGAGCAGTTCTTC.

This clonotype was seen at least ten times. J is TRBJ2-3 and V is TRBV4-3, with 10 bases identical to TRBD2. The CDR3 length is 15 residues. V was clipped by 3 bases and J by 5 bases; unmatched bases: 5. Per germline, CDR1 LGHNA and CDR2 YSLEER. CDR3 region: CASSQASGSGDTQYF. CDR3 sequence (DNA): TGCGCCAGCAGCCAGGCTAGCGGGAGTGGAGATACGCAGTATTTT.

This clonotype has a handful of counts. This chain connects TRBV4-2 to TRBJ2-1, with 8 bases fitting TRBD2. Germline lookup yields CDR1 LGHNA and CDR2 YNFKEQ. This CDR3 is built from 16 residues. Trimming took 4 bases from V and 7 from J; bases not matched to a gene: 12. The CDR3 sequence is CASSPIGVAGINEQFF. CDR3 nucleotides: TGTGCCAGCAGCCCCATAGGAGTAGCGGGAATAAATGAGCAGTTCTTC.